This T cell receptor beta chain was recovered during a study of metastatic and nonmetastatic thyroid tumors (dated by TCRdb to the early 2020s). In terms of the full investigation: Repertoires from peripheral blood and from tumor or nodule tissue samples of malignant and benign thyroid patients were compared.

In regard to this clone: Which antigen it targets is not known. Base qualities are not provided; no much larger clone lies one nucleotide away.

No treatment had been received by any patient before thyroid surgery. Using T-cell receptor beta sequencing, the researchers looked back retrospectively at clinical samples from patients, gathered between about 2012 and 2019. Via the germline V gene, CDR1 is KGHDR and CDR2 SFDVKD. V is pared back by 3 bases and J by 6 bases, with 14 bases lying between the germline termini. The CDR3 covers 14 residues, taking in both the cysteine and the phenylalanine. This entry keeps only the CDR3 DNA: 42 bases, framed from base 1. Libraries were prepared through PCR. TCRdb records Illumina HiSeq 4000 as the sequencer. High-throughput sequencing was used to profile the TCR beta-chain CDR3 region of each patient. In the source study's methods: Drawing on CDR3 differences between clinicopathological groups, the researchers built a classifier meant to tell apart patients with distant-metastatic papillary thyroid cancer. The Shannon index was used to measure repertoire diversity, and the Morisita-Horn index was used to measure how similar tumor and blood repertoires were. TCRdb reprocessing: public reads trimmed at Q25 with fastp, clones called with MiXCR, in-frame beta chains kept. The authors' filters were not applied to this entry. This sample is represented by 89,000 or so clones; 8.6% of them were singletons. Roughly 10% of the sample lies in the top ten.

Broad study findings and their caveats: TCR beta diversity was reported as significantly higher in malignant tumors than in benign nodules, in both blood and tumor samples.

The TCR comes from a female donor with papillary thyroid cancer or a benign thyroid nodule (not recorded which). Some clones in this sample may be carry-over from other donors' samples. Source material: blood. Recombination joined TRBV24-1 with TRBJ2-7, with the D gene call left open. The DNA reads TGTGCCACCAGTGATCCAAACAAGGAAGGCGAGCAGTACTTC. This encodes CATSDPNKEGEQYF.